Listed below are T cell receptor beta chains from one sample, sequenced in a study of cytomegalovirus exposure and HLA in healthy donors. Here immunoSEQ multiplex PCR was the method, and the copy in TCRdb shows in-frame clones only, minus some. The data hold about 150,000 clones, with around 82% observed a single time. Sequenced input: PBMCs. The origin of the receptors is a woman aged 45-60 years in good health and CMV-seropositive. Both conserved end residues are part of each CDR3. The D gene is left open where the match is weak. For some rows the clone size is stated as once, few or many, or as a class when expanded; others skip it.

V	J	size	D	CDR3	DNA
TRBV6-5	TRBJ2-1	-	TRBD2	CASSYGAGEYGEQFF	TGTGCCAGCAGTTACGGGGCGGGGGAGTACGGTGAGCAGTTCTTC
TRBV7-6	TRBJ2-1	-	-	CASSPPGYNEQFF	TGTGCCAGCAGCCCCCCGGGCTACAATGAGCAGTTCTTC
TRBV7-2	TRBJ2-7	-	-	CASSFRPGSSYEQYF	TGTGCCAGCAGCTTTCGCCCCGGGAGCTCCTACGAGCAGTACTTC
TRBV4-1	TRBJ1-4	-	TRBD1	CASRRQGANEKLFF	TGCGCCAGCAGGAGACAGGGGGCTAATGAAAAACTGTTTTTT
TRBV19	TRBJ2-1	-	-	CASRGGGLGSEQFF	TGTGCCAGCCGGGGAGGAGGGCTGGGTTCTGAGCAGTTCTTC
TRBV5-4	TRBJ2-7	-	TRBD1	CASSLGGTGRYEQYF	TGTGCCAGCAGCTTGGGGGGGACAGGGCGTTACGAGCAGTACTTC
TRBV29-1	TRBJ1-1	-	TRBD1	CSVHRGNTEAFF	TGCAGCGTCCACAGGGGGAACACTGAAGCTTTCTTT
TRBV28	TRBJ2-7	-	-	CASRSGDPYEQYF	TGTGCCAGCAGATCGGGGGACCCCTACGAGCAGTACTTC
TRBV19	TRBJ1-6	few	-	CASSTGQPNSPLHF	TGTGCCAGTAGTACTGGACAGCCTAATTCACCCCTCCACTTT
TRBV14	TRBJ2-7	-	TRBD1	CASSSTGVYEQYF	TGTGCCAGCAGCTCAACAGGGGTCTACGAGCAGTACTTC
TRBV9	TRBJ2-3	-	TRBD2	CASGEGSDTQYF	TGTGCCAGCGGGGAGGGCTCAGATACGCAGTATTTT
TRBV5-4	TRBJ1-2	once	-	CASSLVGGAGGYTF	TGTGCCAGCAGCTTGGTTGGCGGCGCGGGAGGCTACACCTTC
TRBV18	TRBJ2-7	-	TRBD1	CASSLRQGSDEQYF	TGTGCCAGCTCACTAAGACAGGGGTCGGACGAGCAGTACTTC
TRBV30	TRBJ1-1	-	-	CAWSGGWNTEAFF	TGTGCCTGGTCTGGGGGCTGGAACACTGAAGCTTTCTTT
TRBV13	TRBJ2-5	-	TRBD2	CASSHRTGGLGETQYF	TGTGCCAGCAGCCACCGTACGGGGGGGCTGGGAGAGACCCAGTACTTC
TRBV11-2	TRBJ2-7	-	TRBD1	CASSLVPTGVPYEQYF	TGTGCCAGCAGCTTAGTACCCACAGGGGTTCCTTACGAGCAGTACTTC
TRBV5-1	TRBJ2-7	-	-	CASSVGIKRQPYEQYF	TGCGCCAGCAGCGTGGGCATAAAGAGACAGCCCTACGAGCAGTACTTC
TRBV10-1	TRBJ1-2	-	-	CASSDGYGYTF	TGCGCCAGCAGTGACGGTTATGGCTACACCTTC
TRBV27	TRBJ1-6	-	-	CASGSEVSNSPLHF	TGTGCCAGCGGATCAGAGGTTTCCAATTCACCCCTCCACTTT
TRBV18	TRBJ1-1	-	TRBD1	CASSQQQGDTEAFF	TGTGCCAGCTCGCAACAACAGGGGGACACTGAAGCTTTCTTT
TRBV7-9	TRBJ2-7	-	TRBD1	CASSLLSPQGPGQYF	TGTGCCAGCAGCTTGTTAAGTCCACAGGGGCCGGGGCAGTACTTC
TRBV10-2	TRBJ1-5	-	-	CASSPQGFNQPQHF	TGCGCCAGCAGTCCACAGGGATTCAATCAGCCCCAGCATTTT
TRBV6-1	TRBJ1-2	few	-	CASSEDSRGGRGYTF	TGTGCCAGCAGTGAAGATTCTAGGGGGGGTCGAGGCTACACCTTC
TRBV4-3	TRBJ2-7	-	TRBD1	CASSQARTGDYEQYF	TGCGCCAGCAGCCAAGCTCGGACAGGGGATTACGAGCAGTACTTC
TRBV10-3	TRBJ2-3	-	-	CAISESLNTQYF	TGTGCCATCAGTGAGTCTCTAAATACGCAGTATTTT
TRBV5-3	TRBJ1-5	-	-	CARSAGQSFRPNPWPQHF	TGTGCCAGAAGCGCCGGACAGTCCTTCCGGCCTAATCCCTGGCCCCAGCATTTT
TRBV29-1	TRBJ2-7	-	-	CSVESGEQYF	TGCAGCGTTGAGTCAGGGGAGCAGTACTTC
TRBV7-9	TRBJ2-3	-	TRBD1	CASSPTGASTDTQYF	TGTGCCAGCAGCCCAACAGGGGCTAGCACAGATACGCAGTATTTT
TRBV9	TRBJ1-1	-	-	CASSPLTVNTEAFF	TGTGCCAGCAGCCCTCTAACGGTGAACACTGAAGCTTTCTTT
TRBV14	TRBJ1-6	-	-	CASSQARSENSPLHF	TGTGCCAGCAGCCAAGCGCGGAGCGAGAATTCACCCCTCCACTTT
TRBV27	TRBJ1-2	-	TRBD1	CASSTDRERYGYTF	TGTGCCAGCAGCACCGACAGGGAACGTTACGGCTACACCTTC
TRBV9	TRBJ1-1	-	TRBD1	CASSPRQGGAGDTEAFF	TGTGCCAGCAGCCCTAGACAGGGGGGAGCAGGAGACACTGAAGCTTTCTTT